The 2 T cell receptor beta chains listed next were all sequenced from one sample in a study of shared clonotypes between healthy human individuals. The assay was immunoSEQ multiplex PCR, and TCRdb's table has in-frame clones only and misses some. The sample carries nearly 1,000,000 clones, 60% to 85% recorded once. What was sequenced was memory CD4+ T cells sorted from blood. Regarding subset: CD45RA-negative fraction. Receptor source: a young man in good health.

This clone was picked up one time. The chain has TRBV9 and TRBJ2-3; 13 nucleotides align to TRBD2. V was pared by 3 bases and J by 1 base, with 8 bases of the junction left unmatched. The CDR3 is 18 residues long. Germline V gene sequence: CDR1 SGDLS, CDR2 YYNGEE. The CDR3 reads CASSAGLAGVIGTDTQYF. Here the CDR3 DNA reads TGTGCCAGCAGCGCCGGACTAGCGGGAGTGATTGGCACAGATACGCAGTATTTT. The full variable domain, rest sourced from reference TRBV9 and TRBJ2-3, is DSGVTQTPKHLITATGQRVTLRCSPRSGDLSVYWYQQSLDQGLQFLIQYYNGEERAKGNILERFSAQQFPDLHSELNLSSLELGDSALYFCASSAGLAGVIGTDTQYFGPGTRLTVL.

The V and J genes are TRBV6-1 and TRBJ2-7; 10 bases line up with TRBD2. V trimming: 6 bases; J trimming: 3 bases; junction bases outside the gene matches: 8. CDR1 is MNHNS, CDR2 SASEGT, per germline. The CDR3 is 15 residues long. The CDR3 DNA reads TGTGCCAGCAGCCTCATTTGGACTAGCGGCTACGAGCAGTACTTC. Translating it yields CASSLIWTSGYEQYF.